The TCR beta chain under discussion was sequenced for a study of blood T cell repertoires in COVID-19. Study at large: Samples came from the United States, Italy and Spain, spanning acute and convalescent COVID-19. T cells, B-cell-depleted T cells, or PBMCs supplied cDNA or gDNA.

The CDR3 has 13 residues. V lost 11 bases and J lost 6, with 18 bases in between. Original methodology: Reference gene primer amplification yielded estimated nucleated cell counts. Produced via immunoSEQ multiplex PCR; TCRdb's table is partial and in-frame only. Clone size and the V and J calls come from that table; the DNA yielded D and trimming. The repertoire consists of around 71,000 clones, with roughly four fifths occurring once and the leading ten covering about 30%. V gene TRBV12-3 or TRBV12-4 combines with J gene TRBJ2-3; weak D call: TRBD1 (6 bases). Specimen: peripheral blood. This TCR was recovered from a man aged 65-85 years with acute or convalescent COVID-19. The CDR3 here is CAASQGASDTQYF. DNA for the CDR3: TGTGCCGCATCACAGGGCGCATCGGATACGCAGTATTTT.